This passage covers 28 T cell receptor beta chains from one sample sequenced in a study of Graves' ophthalmopathy and Graves' hyperthyroidism. Beta-chain TCR CDR3 regions were amplified from RNA transcripts. The first round was an RT-PCR with HTBI primers, and the second round was a multiplex PCR. Each CDR3 protein is one row after TCRdb ran MiXCR on the multiplex PCR reads. The table lists under 350,000 distinct CDR3 sequences, around a sixth of them singletons, with roughly an eighth in the top ten. The sequenced sample was peripheral blood. These receptors came from an adult man with Graves' ophthalmopathy.

This clonotype was seen many times. V usage is TRBV3-1 and J usage is TRBJ1-6; D may be TRBD1 (5 bases). V shed 3 bases and J shed 3 bases, with 9 bases lying between them. The CDR3 consists of 15 residues. Germline loops: CDR1 LGHDT, CDR2 YNNKEL (reference sequence). CDR3 DNA sequence: TGTGCCAGCAGCCAGGGGGTCATCTATAATTCACCCCTCCACTTT. This encodes CASSQGVIYNSPLHF.

There are many counts of this clonotype. V gene TRBV6-1 combines with J gene TRBJ1-1; 7 bases fit TRBD1. This CDR3 spans 15 amino acids. Germline V CDR1 and CDR2: MNHNS, SASEGT. Trimming took 5 bases from V and 4 from J; bases not matched to a gene: 10. The CDR3 DNA reads as TGTGCCAGCAGTCCCCGGACAGGTTTGCTCACTGAAGCTTTCTTT. It yields the protein CASSPRTGLLTEAFF.

In its sample, this clonotype was seen many times. The CDR3 region has the DNA TGCGCCAGCAGTGAGTTGGCATACTACGAGCAGTACTTC. Protein product: CASSELAYYEQYF. This chain uses TRBV10-2 with TRBJ2-7, with D uncertain. V lost 1 base, J lost 3 bases, and 7 bases lay in between. Per the germline V gene, CDR1 is WSHSY and CDR2 is SAAADI. The CDR3 is made up of 13 amino acids.

This chain uses TRBV27 with TRBJ2-7, with 12 bases fitting TRBD2. Germline trimming cut 6 bases from V and 4 bases from J; bases unmatched to any gene: 13. Looked up from germline, CDR1 is MNHEY and CDR2 is SMNVEV (reference sequence). CDR3 length: 17 residues. The CDR3 bases are TGTGCCAGCAGACTCGGACTAGCGGGAAGTATACCTTACGAGCAGTACTTC. It is translated as CASRLGLAGSIPYEQYF.

This chain's CDR3 is CASSYFPDSYEQYF. CDR3 coding DNA: TGTGCCAGCAGTTACTTCCCCGACTCCTACGAGCAGTACTTC. V usage is TRBV6-2 or TRBV6-3 and J usage is TRBJ2-7; D gene uncertain. Germline loops: CDR1 MNHEY, CDR2 SVGEGT. This CDR3 has 14 residues. V shed 1 base and J shed 0 bases, with 7 bases lying between them.

This clonotype was seen many times. The V gene is TRBV7-9, the J gene TRBJ2-7, with D uncertain. V lost 5 bases to trimming and J lost 3 bases, with 14 bases between them. CDR1 SEHNR and CDR2 FQNEAQ come from the germline V gene (reference sequence). The CDR3 covers 14 residues. The CDR3 DNA sequence: TGTGCCAGCAGCCCGGGTGGCAGAGACTACGAGCAGTACTTC. Encoded protein: CASSPGGRDYEQYF. The full variable domain, completed using reference TRBV7-9 and TRBJ2-7, is DTGVSQNPRHKITKRGQNVTFRCDPISEHNRLYWYRQTLGQGPEFLTYFQNEAQLEKSRLLSDRFSAERPKGSFSTLEIQRTEQGDSAMYLCASSPGGRDYEQYFGPGTRLTVT.

Of note for this clonotype: It may be a read error: a sequence one base away is much more abundant. The chain joins TRBV4-1 to TRBJ2-5, with TRBD2 as a possible D gene (6 bases). Germline V gives CDR1 MGHRA, CDR2 YSYEKL. V was clipped by 3 bases and J by 2 bases, with 16 bases between them. The CDR3 has 16 amino acids. CDR3 loop: CASSQTPARGQETQYF. Here the CDR3 DNA reads TGCGCCAGCAGCCAGACCCCCGCGCGGGGACAAGAGACCCAGTACTTC.

In this sample, this clonotype turned up many times. The chain joins TRBV5-4 to TRBJ1-1; no clear D. V lost 5 bases, J lost 8 bases, and 19 bases lay in between. The CDR3 spans 14 residues. Germline V gene sequence: CDR1 SGHNT, CDR2 YYREEE (reference sequence). The CDR3 spells CASRLGGPFSEAFF. The CDR3 coding sequence is TGTGCCAGCAGACTTGGAGGGCCCTTCTCAGAAGCTTTCTTT. Complete variable domain (other parts from reference TRBV5-4 and TRBJ1-1): ETGVTQSPTHLIKTRGQQVTLRCSSQSGHNTVSWYQQALGQGPQFIFQYYREEENGRGNFPPRFSGLQFPNYSSELNVNALELDDSALYLCASRLGGPFSEAFFGQGTRLTVV.

This clonotype has a count of ten or more. The V gene is TRBV7-8, the J gene TRBJ2-7, with unresolved D. Germline values: CDR1 SGHVS, CDR2 FQNEAQ. The V end was cut by 5 bases, the J end by 4 bases, with 9 bases between. This CDR3 spans 12 amino acids. The CDR3 here is CASSLSPYEQYF. CDR3 in DNA: TGTGCCAGCAGCCTCTCTCCGTACGAGCAGTACTTC.

Remarks on this clonotype: The junction departs from germline at one end; a sequencing error may be responsible. The genes are TRBV6-2 or TRBV6-3 and TRBJ1-1; tentative D call: TRBD1 (5 bases). The CDR3 has 13 residues. The germline gives CDR1 MNHEY, CDR2 SVGEGT. The CDR3 DNA follows: TGTGCCAGCAGTTCCTCAGGGTCCCTCCAAGCTTCCTTT. Translation: CASSSSGSLQASF.

CDR3 coding DNA: TGTGCCAGCATACTAGCGGGGGGGCCTAGTTTCGGAGAGACCCAGTACTTC. It codes for CASILAGGPSFGETQYF. The chain links TRBV6-1 to TRBJ2-5, with 13 bases that match TRBD2. This CDR3 has 17 amino acids. V shed 7 bases, J shed 4 bases, and the junction held 12 bases outside the gene matches. Looked up from germline, CDR1 is MNHNS and CDR2 is SASEGT.

This clonotype showed up many times. The V and J genes are TRBV3-1 and TRBJ1-1; D uncertain. This CDR3 contains 12 residues. Germline CDR1 LGHDT, CDR2 YNNKEL (reference sequence). V lost 4 bases and J lost 5, with 8 bases in between. CDR3 coding DNA: TGTGCCAGCAGCCCGTACGGGACTGAAGCTTTCTTT. Amino acids: CASSPYGTEAFF.

This clonotype was observed many times. The chain combines TRBV6-5 with TRBJ2-2; D remains unclear. CDR1 and CDR2 (germline): MNHEY, SVGAGI. This CDR3 is built from 16 residues. Trimming left V 3 bases short and J 4 bases short, with 15 bases between. The CDR3 nucleotides read TGTGCCAGCAGTTATTCGCTCCGAATTACCACCGGGGAGCTGTTTTTT. Translation: CASSYSLRITTGELFF.

This clonotype has at least ten counts. This chain joins TRBV6-1 and TRBJ1-2; tentative D call: TRBD1 (6 bases). CDR1 and CDR2 (germline): MNHNS, SASEGT. The CDR3 totals 14 residues. Between the trimmed V and J ends, which lost 7 bases and 6 bases, there was a span of 18 bases. In DNA form, the CDR3 reads TGTGCCAGCAAGGGGGTCGGAGGGGGGAATGGCTACACCTTC. Its translation: CASKGVGGGNGYTF.

This clonotype was observed many times. The rearrangement joins TRBV11-2 to TRBJ2-2; TRBD1 is a possible D gene (6 bases). This CDR3 has 13 amino acids. Trimming pared 9 bases from V and 5 bases from J, leaving 13 bases between. Germline CDR1 reads SGHAT; CDR2 reads FQNNGV. This CDR3 reads CASNRVRTGELFF. The CDR3 region has the DNA TGTGCCAGTAACAGGGTGCGGACCGGGGAGCTGTTTTTT.

This clonotype has at least ten counts. The chain combines TRBV4-1 with TRBJ1-2; 9 bases line up with TRBD1. The CDR3 contains 17 residues. Germline V gives CDR1 MGHRA, CDR2 YSYEKL. Trimming removed 1 base from V and 0 bases from J; junction bases left unmatched: 6. CDR3 sequence reads: CASSQVPGTGPNYGYTF. The CDR3 region has the DNA TGCGCCAGCAGCCAAGTGCCCGGGACAGGGCCTAACTATGGCTACACCTTC.

This clonotype was counted many times. The chain combines TRBV7-2 with TRBJ2-5, with TRBD2 identical over 14 bases. This CDR3 contains 16 residues. Germline values: CDR1 SGHTA, CDR2 FQGNSA. The trim removed 4 bases at V and 3 bases at J, leaving 4 bases unmatched. The CDR3 DNA reads as TGTGCCAGCAGCTCGGGACTAGCGGGGGTGAAAGAGACCCAGTACTTC. This encodes CASSSGLAGVKETQYF.

The sample holds many counts of this clonotype. This chain joins TRBV7-8 and TRBJ2-5, with D hard to call. Trimming took off 4 bases at V and 1 base at J, with 10 bases between the two ends. Germline-derived CDR1 and CDR2 are SGHVS and FQNEAQ. The CDR3 consists of 14 residues. The chain's CDR3 is CASSYDQSQETQYF. CDR3 nucleotides: TGTGCCAGCAGCTACGACCAGTCCCAAGAGACCCAGTACTTC.

The chain has TRBV29-1 and TRBJ2-2, with D perhaps TRBD1 or TRBD2 (6 bases each). V was clipped by 3 bases and J by 1 base, with 9 bases between them. There are 14 residues in the CDR3. Germline V gene data show CDR1 as SQVTM and CDR2 as ANQGSEA. CDR3 region: CSVDGGKNTGELFF. The CDR3, as DNA: TGCAGCGTTGACGGGGGCAAGAACACCGGGGAGCTGTTTTTT.

This clonotype came up many times. This chain uses TRBV7-2 with TRBJ2-5; D gene uncertain. The CDR3 has 12 amino acids. Trimming pared 8 bases from V and 5 bases from J, leaving 12 bases between. Germline assignment: CDR1 SGHTA and CDR2 FQGNSA. The CDR3 spells CASSPAGETQYF. The CDR3 DNA reads TGTGCCAGCTCACCAGCAGGCGAGACCCAGTACTTC.

In this sample, this clonotype turned up many times. This chain connects TRBV2 to TRBJ2-2; D remains unclear. Trimming cost V 3 bases and J 6 bases, with 5 bases left between them. There are 12 residues in the CDR3. Germline V gene sequence: CDR1 SNHLY, CDR2 FYNNEI. The CDR3 sequence: CASSEQAGELFF. DNA for the CDR3: TGTGCCAGCAGTGAGCAGGCCGGGGAGCTGTTTTTT.

This clonotype was detected many times. This rearrangement joins TRBV6-5 to TRBJ1-1, with a possible D match to TRBD1 (5 bases). The V gene's germline CDR1 is MNHEY and CDR2 SVGAGI. The CDR3 length is 16 residues. V shed 2 bases and J shed 1 base, with 14 bases lying between them. The CDR3 DNA sequence: TGTGCCAGCAGTTACCCCCCCGGGCAGGGGAACACTGAAGCTTTCTTT. Its translation is CASSYPPGQGNTEAFF.

Many counts were recorded for this clonotype. The V call is TRBV6-2 or TRBV6-3, the J call TRBJ2-7, with 9 bases identical to TRBD1. The CDR3 consists of 17 residues. Germline V CDR1 and CDR2: MNHEY, SVGEGT. With V trimmed by 2 bases and J by 0 bases, 8 bases remained unmatched. The CDR3 DNA reads as TGTGCCAGCAGTTACGTGGACAGGGGAACCAGCTCCTACGAGCAGTACTTC. Residues: CASSYVDRGTSSYEQYF.

This clonotype showed up many times. The chain carries TRBV15 and TRBJ1-5; perhaps TRBD1 as D (5 bases). In germline, CDR1 is LNHNV, CDR2 YYDKDF (reference sequence). V was shortened by 1 base and J by 3 bases, with 10 bases between the two germline ends. The CDR3 loop spans 15 amino acids. This chain's CDR3 is CATSRGRQPNQPQHF. In nucleotides, the CDR3 is TGTGCCACCAGCAGAGGAAGACAGCCCAATCAGCCCCAGCATTTT.

Ten or more counts support this clonotype. This rearrangement joins TRBV19 to TRBJ2-5; 9 bases align to TRBD1. The CDR3 sequence is 16 residues long. J lost 1 base, V lost 2 bases, and 5 bases had no gene match. Germline assignment: CDR1 LNHDA and CDR2 SQIVND (reference sequence). This chain's CDR3 is CASSITGTGTQETQYF. As DNA, the CDR3 is TGTGCCAGTAGTATAACCGGGACAGGGACCCAAGAGACCCAGTACTTC.

Points on this clonotype: Since a much larger clone is just one base distant, this may be a read error. The V call is TRBV10-3, the J call TRBJ1-6, with 7 bases that match TRBD1. This CDR3 comprises 14 residues. Germline V lookup: CDR1 ENHRY, CDR2 SYGVKD. V shed 11 bases, J shed 10 bases, and the junction held 14 bases outside the gene matches. CDR3 coding DNA: TGTGCCGCCCAGGCACAGGGGAAAGAATCACCCCTCCACTTT. Protein product: CAAQAQGKESPLHF.

This clonotype was observed many times. J is TRBJ2-7 and V is TRBV10-3; D unresolved. The germline V gene has CDR1 ENHRY and CDR2 SYGVKD. The length of the CDR3 is 14 residues. Trimming left V 3 bases short and J 0 bases short, with 9 bases between. Here the CDR3 reads CAISDLQSSYEQYF. The CDR3 DNA reads as TGTGCCATCAGTGACCTGCAGAGCTCCTACGAGCAGTACTTC.

This clonotype was detected ten times or more. The gene calls are TRBV19 and TRBJ2-6; no reliable D call. Trimming took off 4 bases at V and 0 bases at J, with 7 bases between the two ends. CDR1 and CDR2 from the germline V gene are LNHDA and SQIVND (reference sequence). The CDR3 contains 15 residues. CDR3 bases: TGTGCCAGTAGTAAGATACTCTCTGGGGCCAACGTCCTGACTTTC. Protein: CASSKILSGANVLTF.